These 24 T cell receptor beta chains came from one sample sequenced in a study of blood T cell repertoires in COVID-19. Assay: immunoSEQ multiplex PCR; the TCRdb copy retains only in-frame clones and omits some. This table has 240,000 or so clones, about 86% appearing once. Sequenced sample: peripheral blood. These receptor sequences come from a woman aged 25 to 39 who had recovered from COVID-19.

V and J are TRBV19 and TRBJ1-1, with 7 bases fitting TRBD1. There are 15 residues in the CDR3. The junction had 15 bases not matched to a gene; V was cut back by 7 bases and J by 7 bases. Germline lookup yields CDR1 LNHDA and CDR2 SQIVND (reference sequence). The CDR3 sequence is CASNTQQGKIGEAFF. The CDR3 DNA sequence: TGTGCCAGTAATACCCAACAGGGGAAAATTGGTGAAGCTTTCTTT. The full variable domain, with the rest looked up from reference TRBV19 and TRBJ1-1, is DGGITQSPKYLFRKEGQNVTLSCEQNLNHDAMYWYRQDPGQGLRLIYYSQIVNDFQKGDIAEGYSVSREKKESFPLTVTSAQKNPTAFYLCASNTQQGKIGEAFFGQGTRLTVV.

V gene TRBV6-5 combines with J gene TRBJ2-1; 8 nucleotides line up with TRBD2. This CDR3 spans 15 amino acids. J was trimmed by 12 bases and V by 7 bases; bases with no gene match: 17. From germline, CDR1 is MNHEY and CDR2 SVGAGI. The CDR3 spells CASITVAGGPYGQFF. The CDR3 coding sequence is TGTGCCAGCATTACAGTGGCGGGGGGCCCCTATGGGCAGTTCTTC.

The chain joins TRBV2 to TRBJ2-2; D call uncertain. Trimming stripped 8 bases from V and 1 base from J, with 8 bases between. The CDR3 has 13 residues. CDR1 is SNHLY and CDR2 is FYNNEI in the germline V gene. Here the CDR3 DNA reads TGTGCCAGCTCCCCTGTGAACACCGGGGAGCTGTTTTTT. It encodes CASSPVNTGELFF.

This chain links TRBV27 with TRBJ2-7; D is possibly TRBD1 (6 bases). Looked up from germline, CDR1 is MNHEY and CDR2 is SMNVEV (reference sequence). This CDR3 is 14 amino acids long. Trimming took off 1 base at V and 6 bases at J, with 13 bases between the two ends. This CDR3 reads CASSLWGTNLEQYF. CDR3 bases: TGTGCCAGCAGTTTATGGGGGACAAATCTCGAGCAGTACTTC.

The V call is TRBV7-2, the J call TRBJ2-4; 14 bases match TRBD2. This CDR3 has 16 residues. Germline CDR1 and CDR2: SGHTA and FQGNSA. V lost 5 bases, J lost 5 bases, and 5 bases stayed unmatched. CDR3 loop: CASSPGLAGGQNIQYF. CDR3 in DNA: TGTGCCAGCAGCCCAGGACTAGCGGGGGGTCAAAACATTCAGTACTTC.

The chain carries TRBV12-3 or TRBV12-4 and TRBJ2-1; D perhaps matches TRBD2 (5 bases). The CDR3 is made up of 11 amino acids. Trimming left V 6 bases short and J 9 bases short, with 9 bases between. Written as DNA, the CDR3 is TGTGCCAGCAGCTCGGGATTTGAGCAGTTCTTC. Translation gives CASSSGFEQFF.

The sample holds one count of this clone. The chain couples TRBV7-3 to TRBJ2-2; D may be TRBD2 (5 bases). The germline V gene encodes CDR1 SGHTA and CDR2 FQGTGA. Trimming took off 5 bases at V and 4 bases at J, with 11 bases between the two ends. The CDR3 is 14 amino acids. The chain's CDR3 is CASSPGVRTGELFF. As DNA, the CDR3 is TGTGCCAGCAGCCCCGGGGTTCGCACCGGGGAGCTGTTTTTT. Based on the CDR3 plus reference TRBV7-3 and TRBJ2-2, the full variable domain is GAGVSQTPSNKVTEKGKYVELRCDPISGHTALYWYRQSLGQGPEFLIYFQGTGAADDSGLPNDRFFAVRPEGSVSTLKIQRTERGDSAVYLCASSPGVRTGELFFGEGSRLTVL.

The V and J genes are TRBV7-9 and TRBJ2-6; 7 positions agree with TRBD2. This CDR3 comprises 15 residues. Germline-derived CDR1 and CDR2 are SEHNR and FQNEAQ (reference sequence). The J segment lost 8 bases and the V segment lost 7 bases, leaving 11 bases of the junction unmatched. CDR3 in DNA: TGTGCCAGCACTTTGAGGCGGGAGAGGTCCAACGTCCTGACTTTC. Protein: CASTLRRERSNVLTF.

The chain combines TRBV5-1 with TRBJ2-5; D remains ambiguous. This CDR3 region has 13 residues. The V end lost 4 bases, the J end lost 2 bases, and 9 bases lay between the germline ends. Germline V gives CDR1 SGHRS, CDR2 YFSETQ. CDR3 region: CASSPQDQETQYF. In nucleotides, the CDR3 is TGCGCCAGCAGCCCTCAGGATCAAGAGACCCAGTACTTC.

The CDR3 DNA reads TGTGCCAGCAGCGCGGGAACAGGGGGTGGCACTGAAGCTTTCTTT. Translation gives CASSAGTGGGTEAFF. The chain carries TRBV9 and TRBJ1-1; 8 bases are shared with TRBD1. CDR3 size: 15 residues. The junction had 8 bases not matched to a gene; V was cut back by 3 bases and J by 4 bases. From germline, CDR1 is SGDLS and CDR2 YYNGEE.

This clone was observed a single time. This chain joins TRBV18 and TRBJ1-2; 9 positions match TRBD1. Germline trimming cut 0 bases from V and 4 bases from J; bases unmatched to any gene: 6. CDR1 is KGHSH and CDR2 is LQKENI in the germline V gene. The CDR3 runs to 16 residues. CDR3 loop: CASSPPNEGQGYGYTF. CDR3 in DNA: TGTGCCAGCTCACCACCGAATGAGGGACAGGGCTATGGCTACACCTTC. Supplemented by reference TRBV18 and TRBJ1-2, the full variable domain reads NAGVMQNPRHLVRRRGQEARLRCSPMKGHSHVYWYRQLPEEGLKFMVYLQKENIIDESGMPKERFSAEFPKEGPSILRIQQVVRGDSAAYFCASSPPNEGQGYGYTFGSGTRLTVV.

The V call is TRBV5-6, the J call TRBJ1-2; 7 bases are shared with TRBD1. The CDR3 totals 14 residues. Germline V CDR1 and CDR2: SGHDT, YYEEEE. V shed 0 bases, J shed 4 bases, and the junction held 3 bases outside the gene matches. CDR3 amino acids: CASSLGGGGYGYTF. The CDR3 nucleotides read TGTGCCAGCAGCTTGGGAGGGGGCGGCTATGGCTACACCTTC.

In DNA form, the CDR3 reads TGTGCCAGCAGTCACGGACAGGGCACCTACAATGAGCAGTTCTTC. This gives the protein CASSHGQGTYNEQFF. The rearrangement links TRBV6-5 to TRBJ2-1, with 8 bases fitting TRBD1. Germline values: CDR1 MNHEY, CDR2 SVGAGI. The trim removed 5 bases at V and 2 bases at J, leaving 5 bases unmatched. The CDR3 contains 15 residues.

The rearrangement links TRBV27 to TRBJ1-2, with D possibly being TRBD1 (5 bases). CDR1 is MNHEY and CDR2 is SMNVEV in the germline V gene (reference sequence). V was trimmed by 2 bases and J by 4 bases, leaving 14 bases between them. CDR3 length equals 15 residues. CDR3 sequence (DNA): TGTGCCAGCAGTTTACAGATAAACGGGGGCTATGGCTACACCTTC. Translating gives CASSLQINGGYGYTF.

The count of this clone is one. The rearrangement uses TRBV7-9 and TRBJ1-2; D remains ambiguous. The CDR3 extends over 11 amino acids. V was clipped by 11 bases and J by 3 bases, with 10 bases between them. CDR1 and CDR2 (germline): SEHNR, FQNEAQ (reference sequence). CDR3 in DNA: TGTGCCTCCTCGCAGGACTATGGCTACACCTTC. Encoded protein: CASSQDYGYTF.

In the case of this clone: Other DNA variants within this sample encode the same CDR3. The chain uses TRBV7-3 and TRBJ2-5; D is uncertain. The CDR3 is 13 residues long. The V end lost 1 base, the J end lost 5 bases, and 8 bases lay between the germline ends. The germline CDR1 and CDR2 sequences are SGHTA and FQGTGA. The CDR3: CASSLSRVETQYF. The CDR3 DNA follows: TGTGCCAGCAGCTTAAGTCGGGTGGAGACCCAGTACTTC.

This chain uses TRBV4-1 with TRBJ2-6, with a tentative D call TRBD1 (6 bases). Trimming pared 2 bases from V and 4 bases from J, leaving 12 bases between. Germline loops: CDR1 MGHRA, CDR2 YSYEKL. The length of the CDR3 is 16 residues. DNA of the CDR3: TGCGCCAGCAGCCAATCCCAGGGGACAGGGGCCAACGTCCTGACTTTC. It specifies CASSQSQGTGANVLTF.

This rearrangement joins TRBV7-2 to TRBJ2-3; unclear D gene. The CDR3 loop spans 15 amino acids. The germline V gene encodes CDR1 SGHTA and CDR2 FQGNSA. Trimming took 2 bases from V and 2 from J, leaving 11 bases between them. CDR3 loop: CASSLSVGDTDTQYF. Written as DNA, the CDR3 is TGTGCCAGCAGCTTAAGCGTAGGAGACACAGATACGCAGTATTTT.

Only a few counts were recorded for this clone. The rearrangement links TRBV11-2 to TRBJ1-6; TRBD1 is a possible D gene (6 bases). Trimming stripped 3 bases from V and 10 bases from J, with 13 bases between. CDR3 length: 14 residues. The germline V gene encodes CDR1 SGHAT and CDR2 FQNNGV. CDR3 loop: CASSFTGTDSPLHF. CDR3 DNA: TGTGCCAGCAGCTTTACAGGGACGGACTCACCCCTCCACTTT.

This clone has only one observation. The DNA of the CDR3 is TGTGCCAGCAGCTTCAACCAACTAGCGGGGGGGATGGATGAGCAGTTCTTC. Its protein product is CASSFNQLAGGMDEQFF. The J gene is TRBJ2-1, the V gene TRBV5-6, with 13 bases lining up with TRBD2. Germline CDR1 SGHDT, CDR2 YYEEEE. Trimming took 2 bases from V and 8 from J; bases not matched to a gene: 10. CDR3 length equals 17 residues. Full variable domain (remainder filled in from reference TRBV5-6 and TRBJ2-1): DAGVTQSPTHLIKTRGQQVTLRCSPKSGHDTVSWYQQALGQGPQFIFQYYEEEERQRGNFPDRFSGHQFPNYSSELNVNALLLGDSALYLCASSFNQLAGGMDEQFFGPGTRLTVL.

The J gene is TRBJ2-2, the V gene TRBV9, with TRBD1 matching over 8 bases. The CDR3 sequence is 15 residues long. Germline CDR1 SGDLS, CDR2 YYNGEE. V trimming: 2 bases; J trimming: 5 bases; junction bases outside the gene matches: 5. The CDR3 is CASSVGQGWTGELFF. Written as DNA, the CDR3 is TGTGCCAGCAGCGTCGGACAGGGATGGACCGGGGAGCTGTTTTTT.

This rearrangement joins TRBV5-1 to TRBJ2-6; D remains ambiguous. The CDR3 covers 15 residues. Trimming pared 1 base from V and 0 bases from J, leaving 5 bases between. CDR1 SGHRS and CDR2 YFSETQ come from the germline V gene. CDR3 sequence reads: CASSLYNSGANVLTF. CDR3 nucleotides: TGCGCCAGCAGCTTGTATAACTCTGGGGCCAACGTCCTGACTTTC.

This chain joins TRBV27 and TRBJ2-7; the match to TRBD1 covers 7 bases. CDR3 length: 17 residues. The ends lost 5 bases at V and 5 bases at J; junction bases unmatched: 18. Germline V gene data show CDR1 as MNHEY and CDR2 as SMNVEV (reference sequence). The CDR3 DNA follows: TGTGCCAGCAGTCCATTATTAGGACAGGACCTGCCCCACGAGCAGTACTTC. It encodes CASSPLLGQDLPHEQYF.

This chain joins TRBV19 and TRBJ2-3; tentative D call: TRBD2 (7 bases). V was trimmed by 0 bases and J by 2 bases, leaving 18 bases between them. Germline V gene lookup returns CDR1 LNHDA and CDR2 SQIVND (reference sequence). The CDR3 has 18 residues. The CDR3 sequence is CASSIDTGGDNPTDTQYF. CDR3 coding DNA: TGTGCCAGTAGTATAGATACGGGGGGCGACAACCCCACAGATACGCAGTATTTT. The entire variable domain, with the rest obtained from reference TRBV19 and TRBJ2-3, is as follows: DGGITQSPKYLFRKEGQNVTLSCEQNLNHDAMYWYRQDPGQGLRLIYYSQIVNDFQKGDIAEGYSVSREKKESFPLTVTSAQKNPTAFYLCASSIDTGGDNPTDTQYFGPGTRLTVL.